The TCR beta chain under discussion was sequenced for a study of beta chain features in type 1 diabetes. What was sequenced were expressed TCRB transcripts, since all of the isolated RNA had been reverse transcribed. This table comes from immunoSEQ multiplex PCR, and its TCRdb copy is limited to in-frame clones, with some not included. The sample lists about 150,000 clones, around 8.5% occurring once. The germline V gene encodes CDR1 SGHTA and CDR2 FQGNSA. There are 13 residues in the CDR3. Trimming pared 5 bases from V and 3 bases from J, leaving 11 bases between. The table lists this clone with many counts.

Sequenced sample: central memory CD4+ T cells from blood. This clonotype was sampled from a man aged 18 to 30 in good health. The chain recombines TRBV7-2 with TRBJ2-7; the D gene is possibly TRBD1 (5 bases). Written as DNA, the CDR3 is TGTGCCAGCAGCCCTGGACAAGTCTACGAGCAGTACTTC. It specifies CASSPGQVYEQYF.